This is a list of T cell receptor beta chains from one sample in a study of early T cells in non-severe SARS-CoV-2 infection. TCRdb independently ran MiXCR on the 5' RACE reads; one entry per CDR3 protein. The sample has 98,000 or so distinct CDR3 sequences, 9.5% to 13% seen once. The sequencing sample was made of whole blood. All receptors come from an adult who was a healthcare worker with PCR-confirmed SARS-CoV-2 infection or an uninfected control (not recorded which). The conserved cysteine and the conserved F or W are not part of the CDR3 here. Each record gives: J gene, V gene, CDR3 protein.

J gene: TRBJ1-1
V gene: TRBV5-1
CDR3 protein: ASSSSRFGVTEAF

J gene: TRBJ2-7
V gene: TRBV3-1
CDR3 protein: ASSPTSGGTYEQY

J gene: TRBJ1-6
V gene: TRBV9
CDR3 protein: ASSVAPGIKSSPLH

J gene: TRBJ1-4
V gene: TRBV27
CDR3 protein: ASKGSRTATNEKLF

J gene: TRBJ2-5
V gene: TRBV10-3
CDR3 protein: AISPGTSVQETQY

J gene: TRBJ2-1
V gene: TRBV24-1
CDR3 protein: ATSDRQGAYNEQF

J gene: TRBJ2-3
V gene: TRBV27
CDR3 protein: ASKPNAGAPSDTQY

J gene: TRBJ2-3
V gene: TRBV5-1
CDR3 protein: ASRSYSGSIADTQY

J gene: TRBJ1-5
V gene: TRBV12-3/TRBV12-4
CDR3 protein: ASSPGKVFNQPQH

J gene: TRBJ1-2
V gene: TRBV7-6
CDR3 protein: ASSAGQDYGYT

J gene: TRBJ2-7
V gene: TRBV5-1
CDR3 protein: ASSGTRTGPFYEQY

J gene: TRBJ2-6
V gene: TRBV6-5
CDR3 protein: ASSSGQDLSGANVLT

J gene: TRBJ2-5
V gene: TRBV5-8
CDR3 protein: ASSLVAHQETQY

J gene: TRBJ2-7
V gene: TRBV12-3/TRBV12-4
CDR3 protein: ASSSPGLALRGQY

J gene: TRBJ1-5
V gene: TRBV20-1
CDR3 protein: SAVTGKQPQH

J gene: TRBJ1-3
V gene: TRBV7-9
CDR3 protein: AAGAGSGNTIY

J gene: TRBJ2-3
V gene: TRBV29-1
CDR3 protein: SVVMGSTDTQY

J gene: TRBJ2-1
V gene: TRBV20-1
CDR3 protein: SAPRGGRDYNEQF

J gene: TRBJ2-1
V gene: TRBV2
CDR3 protein: ASSEERAGEQF

J gene: TRBJ1-5
V gene: TRBV5-1
CDR3 protein: ASSLVLGQPQH

J gene: TRBJ1-4
V gene: TRBV4-1
CDR3 protein: ASSQEGQTRREKLF

J gene: TRBJ1-1
V gene: TRBV18
CDR3 protein: ASSRLDLVAEAF

J gene: TRBJ2-5
V gene: TRBV12-3/TRBV12-4
CDR3 protein: ASGTDGGETQY

J gene: TRBJ2-1
V gene: TRBV12-3/TRBV12-4
CDR3 protein: ASSANEQF

J gene: TRBJ2-7
V gene: TRBV7-3
CDR3 protein: ASSPTGAVNFEQY

J gene: TRBJ2-5
V gene: TRBV11-2
CDR3 protein: ASTAGGGETQY

J gene: TRBJ1-1
V gene: TRBV20-1
CDR3 protein: SARVASTEAF

J gene: TRBJ2-3
V gene: TRBV29-1
CDR3 protein: SVLGQSSGYTDTQY

J gene: TRBJ1-5
V gene: TRBV20-1
CDR3 protein: SAREAGWQPQH

J gene: TRBJ1-1
V gene: TRBV20-1
CDR3 protein: SARQTGFTTEAF

J gene: TRBJ1-2
V gene: TRBV14
CDR3 protein: ASSQGGGFYGYT

J gene: TRBJ2-7
V gene: TRBV12-5
CDR3 protein: ASGLTGVKYEQY

J gene: TRBJ2-4
V gene: TRBV11-2
CDR3 protein: ASSLETGGGAKNIQY

J gene: TRBJ2-2
V gene: TRBV9
CDR3 protein: ASSVGGGPTGELF

J gene: TRBJ1-2
V gene: TRBV27
CDR3 protein: ASSPVDLNYGYT

J gene: TRBJ2-7
V gene: TRBV19
CDR3 protein: ANDRANPYEQY

J gene: TRBJ2-1
V gene: TRBV12-3/TRBV12-4
CDR3 protein: ASSLWDNEQF

J gene: TRBJ2-4
V gene: TRBV29-1
CDR3 protein: SVRGSQGDNIQY

J gene: TRBJ2-3
V gene: TRBV10-2
CDR3 protein: ASSRTSGGIDTQY

J gene: TRBJ1-5
V gene: TRBV6-2/TRBV6-3
CDR3 protein: ASSLRTLLGNQPQH

J gene: TRBJ1-1
V gene: TRBV5-1
CDR3 protein: ASSSQTNTEAF

J gene: TRBJ2-5
V gene: TRBV5-1
CDR3 protein: ASSLDGRHQETQY

J gene: TRBJ2-7
V gene: TRBV4-1
CDR3 protein: ASSDSRAYEQY

J gene: TRBJ1-1
V gene: TRBV6-4
CDR3 protein: TSSESQAAEAF

J gene: TRBJ2-3
V gene: TRBV5-1
CDR3 protein: ASSLSLAGGSDTQY

J gene: TRBJ1-1
V gene: TRBV11-2
CDR3 protein: ASSLAFDRRLNTEAF

J gene: TRBJ2-7
V gene: TRBV30
CDR3 protein: AWSHEDEQY

J gene: TRBJ2-1
V gene: TRBV5-4
CDR3 protein: ASSLVLAGGPGYEQF

J gene: TRBJ2-4
V gene: TRBV6-6
CDR3 protein: ASSSLQGSKNIQY

J gene: TRBJ1-4
V gene: TRBV28
CDR3 protein: ASSLRGSRFQMELF

J gene: TRBJ2-7
V gene: TRBV10-1
CDR3 protein: ASRAGSQAHEQY

J gene: TRBJ2-7
V gene: TRBV12-3/TRBV12-4
CDR3 protein: ASSPRGTSGARQY

J gene: TRBJ1-2
V gene: TRBV7-9
CDR3 protein: ASSLGPFYGYT

J gene: TRBJ2-1
V gene: TRBV7-3
CDR3 protein: ASSSPADGFEQF

J gene: TRBJ2-7
V gene: TRBV6-2/TRBV6-3
CDR3 protein: ASRSWGLFYEQY